These 26 T cell receptor beta chains were all obtained from the same sample, sequenced in a study of cytomegalovirus exposure and HLA in healthy donors. Vbeta (60) and Jbeta (13) primers were used in the PCR. Some clones are missing from TCRdb's copy, which holds only in-frame ones; the method was immunoSEQ multiplex PCR. The table shows around 100,000 clones, with 81% occurring only once. Source material: PBMCs. The receptor source for this set is a woman in her seventies in good health and CMV-seropositive.

The chain recombines TRBV30 with TRBJ1-2; D is ambiguous. The CDR3 is 14 amino acids. Germline-derived CDR1 and CDR2 are GTSNPN and SVGIG (reference sequence). V lost 5 bases to trimming and J lost 7 bases, with 20 bases between them. The CDR3 protein is CAWGRHGEYRGYTF. Here the CDR3 DNA reads TGTGCCTGGGGGAGACATGGGGAATATCGTGGCTACACCTTC.

The gene calls are TRBV4-2 and TRBJ2-2; a weak D match, TRBD2 (5 bases). Germline V gene sequence: CDR1 LGHNA, CDR2 YNFKEQ. This CDR3 region has 14 residues. Trimming stripped 1 base from V and 6 bases from J, with 9 bases between. The CDR3 DNA is TGTGCCAGCAGCCAAGGTCGGGAACCCGGGGAGCTGTTTTTT. Translated: CASSQGREPGELFF.

The chain combines TRBV10-3 with TRBJ2-5; TRBD1 aligns across 10 bases. The junction had 2 bases not matched to a gene; V was cut back by 10 bases and J by 3 bases. Germline CDR1 and CDR2: ENHRY and SYGVKD. The CDR3 runs 12 residues. In DNA form, the CDR3 reads TGTGCCACCGGACAGGGGGAAGAGACCCAGTACTTC. This gives the protein CATGQGEETQYF.

The CDR3 DNA sequence: TGTGCCAGCTCACCCACCCCTAGCGAATACACAGATACGCAGTATTTT. It specifies CASSPTPSEYTDTQYF. This chain uses TRBV18 with TRBJ2-3, with a possible D match to TRBD2 (6 bases). The CDR3 is 16 residues long. Germline CDR1 is KGHSH and CDR2 is LQKENI. Trimming pared 3 bases from V and 2 bases from J, leaving 15 bases between.

The rearrangement joins TRBV5-1 to TRBJ2-7; weak D call: TRBD2 (6 bases). V shed 3 bases and J shed 2 bases, with 12 bases lying between them. The CDR3 is made up of 14 amino acids. Germline lookup yields CDR1 SGHRS and CDR2 YFSETQ. In DNA, the CDR3 is TGCGCCAGCAGCTCCCGCGGAGGGCCCTACGAGCAGTACTTC. Its translation is CASSSRGGPYEQYF. The entire variable domain, with the rest obtained from reference TRBV5-1 and TRBJ2-7, is as follows: KAGVTQTPRYLIKTRGQQVTLSCSPISGHRSVSWYQQTPGQGLQFLFEYFSETQRNKGNFPGRFSGRQFSNSRSEMNVSTLELGDSALYLCASSSRGGPYEQYFGPGTRLTVT.

This chain uses TRBV4-3 with TRBJ1-2, with a tentative D call TRBD1 (5 bases). V was trimmed by 4 bases and J by 6 bases, leaving 18 bases between them. This CDR3 contains 15 residues. CDR1 is LGHNA and CDR2 is YSLEER in the germline V gene. The CDR3 DNA sequence: TGCGCCAGCAGCCCGCATGGACAAGGAGAGGATGGCTACACCTTC. Translating gives CASSPHGQGEDGYTF.

The rearrangement uses TRBV10-3 and TRBJ2-7; possibly TRBD2 for D (6 bases). Germline assignment: CDR1 ENHRY and CDR2 SYGVKD. V lost 0 bases and J 1 base, leaving 13 bases between the germline ends. CDR3 length: 16 amino acids. This CDR3 reads CAISESETRRSYEQYF. The CDR3 DNA is TGTGCCATCAGTGAGTCGGAGACTAGAAGGTCCTACGAGCAGTACTTC.

The rearrangement uses TRBV6-5 and TRBJ1-4, with TRBD1 matching over 9 bases. The CDR3 covers 15 residues. V lost 6 bases, J lost 0 bases, and 2 bases stayed unmatched. The germline gives CDR1 MNHEY, CDR2 SVGAGI. CDR3 region: CASRRQGATNEKLFF. The CDR3 nucleotides are TGTGCCAGCAGGCGACAGGGGGCAACTAATGAAAAACTGTTTTTT.

The J gene is TRBJ2-2, the V gene TRBV28; maybe TRBD1 (6 bases). Germline values: CDR1 MDHEN, CDR2 SYDVKM. The CDR3 is made up of 17 amino acids. Trimming left V 3 bases short and J 0 bases short, with 14 bases between. The CDR3 protein is CASSFPQGSANTGELFF. In nucleotides, the CDR3 is TGTGCCAGCAGTTTCCCCCAGGGGTCGGCGAACACCGGGGAGCTGTTTTTT.

The chain employs TRBV7-2 and TRBJ2-1, with 11 bases matching TRBD2. Trimming took 6 bases from V and 7 from J; bases not matched to a gene: 8. Per the germline V gene, CDR1 is SGHTA and CDR2 is FQGNSA. This CDR3 comprises 15 residues. This CDR3 is CASRIAGGPRNEQFF. The DNA of the CDR3 is TGTGCCAGCAGAATAGCGGGAGGGCCGAGAAATGAGCAGTTCTTC.

The chain recombines TRBV30 with TRBJ1-2; perhaps TRBD1 as D (5 bases). The V gene's germline CDR1 is GTSNPN and CDR2 SVGIG (reference sequence). V lost 6 bases and J 4 bases, leaving 12 bases between the germline ends. The CDR3 sequence is 12 residues long. CDR3 DNA sequence: TGTGCCTGCCCGACAGTCGTCTATGGCTACACCTTC. Its translation: CACPTVVYGYTF. Full variable domain (rest looked up from reference TRBV30 and TRBJ1-2): SQTIHQWPATLVQPVGSPLSLECTVEGTSNPNLYWYRQAAGRGLQLLFYSVGIGQISSEVPQNLSASRPQDRQFILSSKKLLLSDSGFYLCACPTVVYGYTFGSGTRLTVV.

J is TRBJ2-7 and V is TRBV6-1, with D maybe TRBD1 (5 bases). The CDR3 contains 12 residues. From germline, CDR1 is MNHNS and CDR2 SASEGT. The ends were cut back, 8 bases at V and 1 base at J, with 9 bases in the middle. The CDR3 is CASGPGSYEQYF. The CDR3 nucleotides are TGTGCCAGCGGCCCAGGGTCCTACGAGCAGTACTTC.

A single count supports this clone. This CDR3 reads CASSPDRTDTQYF. The CDR3 DNA is TGTGCCAGCAGCCCGGACAGGACAGATACGCAGTATTTT. V gene TRBV11-3 combines with J gene TRBJ2-3; 7 nucleotides match TRBD1. Germline V gene lookup returns CDR1 SGHNT and CDR2 YENEEA. Trimming removed 5 bases from V and 3 bases from J; junction bases left unmatched: 2. This CDR3 has 13 residues.

The V and J genes are TRBV2 and TRBJ2-7; D call uncertain. The germline gives CDR1 SNHLY, CDR2 FYNNEI. V shed 4 bases and J shed 2 bases, with 3 bases lying between them. This CDR3 is 11 amino acids long. The CDR3 DNA follows: TGTGCCAGCAGTGGCGCCTACGAGCAGTACTTC. It yields the protein CASSGAYEQYF.

This clone was counted a single time. The V gene is TRBV7-3, the J gene TRBJ2-2, with TRBD2 identical over 8 bases. Germline lookup yields CDR1 SGHTA and CDR2 FQGTGA. V was pared by 3 bases and J by 0 bases, with 9 bases of the junction left unmatched. The CDR3 has 18 residues. DNA for the CDR3: TGTGCCAGCAGCTTGGGCCCACTGACTAGCGCGAACACCGGGGAGCTGTTTTTT. Translated, it gives CASSLGPLTSANTGELFF.

The V call is TRBV9, the J call TRBJ1-1, with D perhaps matching TRBD1 (6 bases). Germline V gene data show CDR1 as SGDLS and CDR2 as YYNGEE. CDR3 length equals 15 residues. Trimming cost V 3 bases and J 2 bases, with 14 bases left between them. CDR3: CASSARQVINTEAFF. CDR3 in DNA: TGTGCCAGCAGCGCCAGACAGGTGATTAACACTGAAGCTTTCTTT.

Remarks on this clone: The junction shows a germline mismatch at one end, possibly a read error. The rearrangement links TRBV7-7 to TRBJ2-1; 12 nucleotides align to TRBD2. This CDR3 is built from 15 residues. Germline V CDR1 and CDR2: SSHAT, FNYEAQ (reference sequence). CDR3 protein: CASSPSELAGGGQFF. The CDR3 nucleotides read TGTGCTAGCAGCCCCTCGGAACTAGCGGGAGGCGGACAGTTCTTC.

The sample holds one count of this clone. This sequence joins TRBV7-9 and TRBJ2-7, with a possible D match to TRBD2 (5 bases). The CDR3 length is 11 residues. Trimming shortened V by 2 bases and J by 9 bases, and 8 bases separated the two germline ends. Germline assignment: CDR1 SEHNR and CDR2 FQNEAQ (reference sequence). The chain's CDR3 is CASSLNAGQYF. The CDR3 region has the DNA TGTGCCAGCAGCTTAAATGCGGGGCAGTACTTC.

This clone has just a few counts. V is TRBV18 and J is TRBJ1-1, with 8 positions matching TRBD1. V was clipped by 6 bases and J by 5 bases; unmatched bases: 8. Germline CDR1 reads KGHSH; CDR2 reads LQKENI. This CDR3 has 14 amino acids. The CDR3 protein is CASSPGGAGTEAFF. In DNA form, the CDR3 reads TGTGCCAGCTCCCCAGGGGGCGCGGGTACTGAAGCTTTCTTT. Full variable domain (remainder filled in from reference TRBV18 and TRBJ1-1): NAGVMQNPRHLVRRRGQEARLRCSPMKGHSHVYWYRQLPEEGLKFMVYLQKENIIDESGMPKERFSAEFPKEGPSILRIQQVVRGDSAAYFCASSPGGAGTEAFFGQGTRLTVV.

The V and J genes are TRBV28 and TRBJ2-3; 11 bases agree with TRBD1. The CDR3 is 18 residues long. The V segment lost 4 bases and the J segment 2 bases; nucleotides outside the gene matches: 11. Looked up from germline, CDR1 is MDHEN and CDR2 is SYDVKM. CDR3 sequence reads: CASSSLRGQGVDTDTQYF. In DNA, the CDR3 is TGTGCCAGCAGTTCCCTTCGGGGACAGGGGGTCGACACAGATACGCAGTATTTT.

The rearrangement joins TRBV28 to TRBJ2-3; 7 bases line up with TRBD1. CDR1 and CDR2 from the germline V gene are MDHEN and SYDVKM. This CDR3 contains 14 residues. The V and J ends lost 4 bases and 4 bases, in that order; junction bases with no gene match: 5. Here the CDR3 reads CASSSPGQADTQYF. CDR3 bases: TGTGCCAGCAGTTCCCCCGGACAGGCAGATACGCAGTATTTT.

The chain recombines TRBV10-3 with TRBJ2-5; TRBD1 matches at 7 bases. The DNA end is more similar to TRBJ2-7, so the J call may be wrong. CDR3 length: 16 residues. The germline gives CDR1 ENHRY, CDR2 SYGVKD. CDR3 coding DNA: TGTGCCATCAGTGAGCCGACCGGGACAGTAGACTTCGAGCAGTACTTC. This translates into CAISEPTGTVDFEQYF.

This chain joins TRBV11-1 and TRBJ2-4; TRBD2 agrees at 7 bases. The CDR3 runs to 16 residues. Germline V lookup: CDR1 SGHAT, CDR2 FQDESV (reference sequence). Trimming cost V 6 bases and J 2 bases; bases outside gene matches: 10. This CDR3 is CASSPSRDYTKNIQYF. CDR3 nucleotide sequence: TGTGCCAGCAGTCCTTCCCGGGACTACACCAAAAACATTCAGTACTTC.

The V call is TRBV6-5, the J call TRBJ2-7; 7 positions agree with TRBD1. Germline CDR1 is MNHEY and CDR2 is SVGAGI. The CDR3 extends over 14 amino acids. V shed 2 bases and J 3 bases; nucleotides not matched to a gene: 4. The CDR3 DNA is TGTGCCAGCAGTTACAAGGACAGGTTCTACGAGCAGTACTTC. The encoded protein is CASSYKDRFYEQYF.

The chain recombines TRBV11-2 with TRBJ2-3; TRBD2 matches at 7 bases. This CDR3 comprises 12 residues. V gave up 8 bases and J gave up 4 bases; unmatched junction bases: 3. Per the germline V gene, CDR1 is SGHAT and CDR2 is FQNNGV. CDR3 sequence reads: CASGGRADTQYF. Written as DNA, the CDR3 is TGTGCCAGCGGCGGGAGAGCAGATACGCAGTATTTT.

This sequence joins TRBV2 and TRBJ1-4; TRBD1 agrees at 9 bases. V gave up 7 bases and J gave up 10 bases; unmatched junction bases: 10. Looked up from germline, CDR1 is SNHLY and CDR2 is FYNNEI. This CDR3 spans 14 amino acids. The CDR3 reads CASNSGTGSGKLFF. The CDR3 region has the DNA TGTGCCAGCAACTCCGGGACAGGGAGCGGAAAACTGTTTTTT.